This T cell receptor beta chain was recorded in a study of OX40 agonist ivuxolimab in advanced cancers. The study in broad terms: Ivuxolimab was an agonistic, fully human IgG2 monoclonal antibody directed against OX40 (CD134), a costimulatory receptor. Intravenous ivuxolimab was administered to patients every 2 weeks at six dose levels: 0.01, 0.1, 0.3, 1.5, 3 and 10 mg/kg. Of the roughly 52 patients in dose escalation, 19 had hepatocellular carcinoma, approximately 15 had melanoma, 9 had renal cell carcinoma and 9 had head and neck cancer. A male proportion of roughly 80% and a mean age of around 60 years, ranging from about 20 to 80, were recorded for the dose-escalation cohort. Prior anti-PD-1, anti-PD-L1 or anti-CTLA-4 therapy was permitted, and checkpoint inhibitors had been received by 40% to 50% of dose-escalation patients. Three dose-escalation patients achieved partial responses, one with hepatocellular carcinoma and two with cutaneous melanoma. The point of sequencing TCRbeta in the periphery was to test whether ivuxolimab changed TCR sequence diversity and drove clonal T-cell expansion. The paper reports the monotherapy dose-escalation portion (N of about 52 patients) of the phase I ivuxolimab trial. The investigation overall reported the following: Antigen specificity was not determined for the clonally expanded peripheral T cells. In the 0.1-3.0 mg/kg groups, partial responders were among the patients with the lowest normalized peripheral clonal expansion, particularly in CD8+ T cells. Low levels of normalized T-cell clonal expansion were also shown by some nonresponding patients. Clonal expansion of both CD4+ and CD8+ blood T cells was observed from baseline to week 6 at doses 0.1 to 3.0 mg/kg. On average, CD8+ T cells showed more expanded clones than CD4+ T cells after ivuxolimab.

The trial excluded patients who had a history of autoimmune disease or who were on systemic immunosuppression. Peripheral blood for TCR sequencing was collected from all dose cohorts at baseline, on cycle 4 day 1, and on cycle 7 day 1. The samples were taken from a phase I, first-in-human, multicenter, open-label dose-escalation trial of ivuxolimab. The trial enrolled adults with locally advanced or metastatic head and neck squamous cell, hepatocellular, melanoma or renal cell carcinoma. Before TCR sequencing, CD4+ and CD8+ T cells were separately sorted from peripheral blood. As concerns this clone: Its antigen is still unknown. Base quality data are lacking; no much larger clone is found one base away. The same CDR3 can be traced to other DNA sequences in this sample.

CDR1 and CDR2 (DFQATT, SNEGSKA) derive from the germline V gene (reference sequence). V is reduced by 2 bases and J by 1 base, leaving a spacing of 0 bases between them. Spanning cysteine to phenylalanine, the CDR3 consists of 11 amino acids. Solely the CDR3 DNA is kept, with 33 bases framed from the first base. Genomic DNA was isolated from the sorted cells so that the TCRbeta CDR3 region could be sequenced. TCRbeta CDR3 regions were sequenced using the immunoSEQ Assay. In its TCRdb copy, this immuneACCESS table keeps in-frame sequences only and misses some clones. Where compared with another copy, unresolved V genes explain less than half of these, and the others have no known cause. The sample records 45,000 to 70,000 clones, roughly 84% of which are singletons. About 1% of the sample rests with the top ten.

The sample here was CD4+ or CD8+ T cells sorted from blood, taken in a trial of the OX40 agonist ivuxolimab. The source of this sequence is an adult with an advanced solid tumor such as melanoma, head and neck, liver or kidney cancer. This receptor chain uses TRBV20-1 and TRBJ2-1; no D segment can be confidently identified. The CDR3 corresponds to CSARSYNEQFF. The nucleotide sequence reads as follows: TGCAGTGCTAGATCCTACAATGAGCAGTTCTTC.